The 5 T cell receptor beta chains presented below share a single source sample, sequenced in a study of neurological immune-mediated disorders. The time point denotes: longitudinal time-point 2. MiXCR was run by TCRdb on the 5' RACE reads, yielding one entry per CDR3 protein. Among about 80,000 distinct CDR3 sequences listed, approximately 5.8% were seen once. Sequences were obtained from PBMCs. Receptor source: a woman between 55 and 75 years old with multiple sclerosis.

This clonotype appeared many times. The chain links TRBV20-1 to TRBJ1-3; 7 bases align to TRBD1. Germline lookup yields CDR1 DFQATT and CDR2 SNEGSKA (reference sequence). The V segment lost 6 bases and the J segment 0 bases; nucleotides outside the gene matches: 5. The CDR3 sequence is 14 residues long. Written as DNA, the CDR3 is TGCAGTGCGCCGGACAGGAGCTCTGGAAACACCATATATTTT. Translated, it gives CSAPDRSSGNTIYF.

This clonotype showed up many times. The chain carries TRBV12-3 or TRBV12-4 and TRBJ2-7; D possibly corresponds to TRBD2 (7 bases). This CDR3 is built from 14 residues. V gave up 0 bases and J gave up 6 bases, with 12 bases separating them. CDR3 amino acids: CASSLAGGPGEQYF. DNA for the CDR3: TGTGCCAGCAGTTTAGCGGGGGGGCCGGGCGAGCAGTACTTC.

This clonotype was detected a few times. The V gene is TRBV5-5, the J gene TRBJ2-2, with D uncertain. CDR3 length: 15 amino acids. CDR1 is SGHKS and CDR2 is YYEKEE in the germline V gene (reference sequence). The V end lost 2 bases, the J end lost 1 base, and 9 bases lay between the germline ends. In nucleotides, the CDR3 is TGTGCCAGCAGCTTCAACCTGGGGAACACCGGGGAGCTGTTTTTT. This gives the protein CASSFNLGNTGELFF.

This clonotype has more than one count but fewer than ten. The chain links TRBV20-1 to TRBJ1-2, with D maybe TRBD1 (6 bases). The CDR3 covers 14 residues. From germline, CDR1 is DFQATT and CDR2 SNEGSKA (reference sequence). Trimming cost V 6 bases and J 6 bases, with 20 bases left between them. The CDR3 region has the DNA TGCAGTGCCGAGGACCTCACAGGGACCGATGGCTACACCTTC. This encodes CSAEDLTGTDGYTF.

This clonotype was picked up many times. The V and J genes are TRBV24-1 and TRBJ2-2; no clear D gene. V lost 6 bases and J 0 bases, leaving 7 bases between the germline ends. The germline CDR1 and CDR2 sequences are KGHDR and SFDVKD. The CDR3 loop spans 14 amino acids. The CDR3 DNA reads TGTGCCACCAGTAGTCAGCCGAACACCGGGGAGCTGTTTTTT. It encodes CATSSQPNTGELFF.